This is a list of T cell receptor beta chains from one sample in a study of vaccination effects on CD4 cells after COVID-19. Only in-frame clones appear in the TCRdb table, and some are missing; sequencing was by immunoSEQ multiplex PCR. This repertoire shows 60,000 to 90,000 clones, 70% to 90% found once; its top ten account for approximately 1.3%. Antigens of these TCRs are unknown. The source was CD4+ T cells from PBMCs cultured with HCoV-229E spike peptides, collected after COVID-19 vaccination. The receptor set was obtained from a human donor who received a COVID-19 vaccine. The CDR3 runs from the conserved cysteine through the conserved F or W. Each record gives: D gene, J gene, V gene, clone size, CDR3 protein, CDR3 DNA. The D gene is left open where the match is weak. Clone size, where shown, is once, few, many, or a class for clones that have expanded.

TRBD1	TRBJ1-2	TRBV19	.	CASSMMAGGRGYGYTF	TGTGCCAGTAGTATGATGGCAGGGGGCAGGGGCTATGGCTACACCTTC
TRBD1	TRBJ2-1	TRBV24-1	few	CATSDPRGHRGSYNEQFF	TGTGCCACCAGTGATCCACGTGGCCACAGGGGATCCTACAATGAGCAGTTCTTC
.	TRBJ1-4	TRBV5-1	few	CASSLVGGKLFF	TGCGCCAGCAGCTTGGTAGGAGGAAAACTGTTTTTT
.	TRBJ1-2	TRBV11-1	.	CASSPWTATAPAGYTF	TGTGCCAGCAGCCCATGGACTGCTACTGCTCCAGCGGGCTACACCTTC
.	TRBJ2-1	TRBV12-3/TRBV12-4	.	CATSRGIGNEQFF	TGTGCCACCTCTAGGGGGATAGGCAATGAGCAGTTCTTC
TRBD1	TRBJ2-5	TRBV5-1	.	CASSLGGTGDQETQYF	TGCGCCAGCAGCCTAGGTGGGACAGGGGATCAAGAGACCCAGTACTTC
.	TRBJ2-4	TRBV10-3	.	CAISESSGYRGIQYF	TGTGCCATCAGTGAGTCATCAGGGTACCGGGGCATTCAGTACTTC
.	TRBJ2-6	TRBV4-1	.	CASSQEQGPFSGANVLTF	TGCGCCAGCAGCCAAGAACAAGGACCCTTCTCTGGGGCCAACGTCCTGACTTTC
TRBD1	TRBJ2-1	TRBV5-1	.	CASSLTGGRAYNEQFF	TGCGCCAGCAGCTTGACAGGGGGCCGGGCCTACAATGAGCAGTTCTTC
.	TRBJ2-2	TRBV7-2	few	CASSLVGDWMNTGELFF	TGTGCCAGCAGCTTAGTAGGGGACTGGATGAACACCGGGGAGCTGTTTTTT
.	TRBJ2-1	TRBV5-6	.	CASRIRDFMNEQFF	TGTGCCAGCAGAATCCGGGATTTTATGAATGAGCAGTTCTTC
TRBD1	TRBJ2-3	TRBV7-9	.	CASSNTGADTQYF	TGTGCCAGCAGCAATACAGGGGCAGATACGCAGTATTTT
TRBD2	TRBJ2-2	TRBV5-4	few	CASRKTSGANTGELFF	TGTGCCAGCAGAAAAACTAGCGGGGCGAACACCGGGGAGCTGTTTTTT
.	TRBJ1-2	TRBV12-3/TRBV12-4	.	CASSFGRTIGYTF	TGTGCCAGCAGTTTTGGGCGGACGATAGGCTACACCTTC
TRBD1	TRBJ2-2	TRBV28	.	CASRELPGQGKYDGELFF	TGTGCCAGCAGAGAACTACCGGGACAGGGGAAATACGACGGGGAGCTGTTTTTT
.	TRBJ1-4	TRBV19	.	CASSLSAGVPGVELFF	TGTGCCAGTAGTCTTTCCGCAGGGGTCCCCGGGGTTGAACTGTTTTTT
TRBD2	TRBJ2-5	TRBV7-3	.	CASSRTSGGWETQYF	TGTGCCAGCAGCCGGACTAGCGGAGGTTGGGAGACCCAGTACTTC
.	TRBJ1-5	TRBV28	.	CASSPRTPAPQPQHF	TGTGCCAGCAGTCCCCGGACCCCGGCGCCTCAGCCCCAGCATTTT
.	TRBJ2-3	TRBV6-5	.	CASRGAGTDTQYF	TGTGCCAGCCGGGGGGCCGGCACAGATACGCAGTATTTT
.	TRBJ2-2	TRBV3-1/TRBV3-2	.	CASSQGWAPKGELFF	TGTGCCAGCAGCCAAGGATGGGCGCCTAAGGGGGAGCTGTTTTTT
.	TRBJ1-3	TRBV18	.	CASSPASDSGNTIYF	TGTGCCAGCTCACCAGCATCAGACTCTGGAAACACCATATATTTT
TRBD2	TRBJ2-5	TRBV2	few	CASSEKGLLGETQYF	TGTGCCAGCAGTGAAAAGGGACTACTCGGAGAGACCCAGTACTTC
.	TRBJ1-5	TRBV25-1	.	CASSVLGDGQPQHF	TGTGCCAGCAGTGTTCTCGGAGACGGTCAGCCCCAGCATTTT
.	TRBJ1-2	TRBV7-8	few	CASSSRSSRDMGYGYTF	TGTGCCAGCAGCTCAAGATCATCGAGGGATATGGGGTATGGCTACACCTTC
.	TRBJ1-5	TRBV12-3/TRBV12-4	.	CASSRDSNQPQHF	TGTGCCAGCAGTCGAGATAGCAATCAGCCCCAGCATTTT
.	TRBJ1-3	TRBV5-1	few	CASSFSGNTIYF	TGCGCCAGCAGCTTTTCTGGAAACACCATATATTTT
.	TRBJ2-2	TRBV9	.	CASSVENRFTGELFF	TGTGCCAGCAGCGTAGAGAACCGATTCACCGGGGAGCTGTTTTTT
.	TRBJ1-2	TRBV5-6	.	CASSIYTDYGYTF	TGTGCCAGCAGTATTTACACAGACTATGGCTACACCTTC
.	TRBJ2-1	TRBV14	few	CASSSEGASYNEQFF	TGTGCCAGCAGCTCCGAGGGCGCCTCCTACAATGAGCAGTTCTTC
.	TRBJ2-1	TRBV5-1	.	CASSVRGGSYNEQFF	TGCGCCAGCAGTGTCAGGGGCGGGTCCTACAATGAGCAGTTCTTC
TRBD1	TRBJ1-1	TRBV27	.	CASSDPGQGDWSEAFF	TGTGCCAGCAGTGATCCGGGACAGGGTGATTGGTCTGAAGCTTTCTTT
.	TRBJ2-3	TRBV24-1	once	CATSDLRTGGTDTQYF	TGTGCCACCAGTGATTTGAGGACGGGGGGCACAGATACGCAGTATTTT
TRBD1	TRBJ2-1	TRBV7-3	.	CASSPETGVNEQFF	TGTGCCAGCAGCCCCGAGACAGGGGTCAATGAGCAGTTCTTC
.	TRBJ1-4	TRBV4-3	.	CASTEYGTNEKLFF	TGCGCCAGCACCGAGTACGGGACTAATGAAAAACTGTTTTTT
.	TRBJ2-1	TRBV28	.	CASTPTNYNEQFF	TGTGCCAGCACCCCGACAAATTACAATGAGCAGTTCTTC
.	TRBJ2-1	TRBV2	few	CASRQDSHEQFF	TGTGCCAGCAGGCAAGACAGCCATGAGCAGTTCTTC
TRBD1	TRBJ1-6	TRBV7-2	.	CASRPGQYNSPLHF	TGTGCCAGCAGGCCGGGACAGTATAATTCACCCCTCCACTTT
.	TRBJ2-5	TRBV20-1	.	CSAGGGTQETQYF	TGCAGTGCTGGTGGAGGTACCCAAGAGACCCAGTACTTC
.	TRBJ1-5	TRBV5-8	.	CASSLLAGWADQPQHF	TGTGCCAGCAGCTTGCTAGCCGGGTGGGCCGATCAGCCCCAGCATTTT
.	TRBJ2-3	TRBV12-5	.	CASGSPTANTDTQYF	TGTGCTAGTGGTTCCCCGACAGCTAACACAGATACGCAGTATTTT
.	TRBJ2-1	TRBV4-2	few	CASSQDWAGNNEQFF	TGTGCCAGCAGCCAAGACTGGGCGGGGAACAATGAGCAGTTCTTC
TRBD1	TRBJ2-3	TRBV27	.	CASSRPGAGGADTQYF	TGTGCCAGCAGTCGACCCGGGGCAGGGGGTGCAGATACGCAGTATTTT
.	TRBJ1-5	TRBV4-1	once	CASSQESGRVQSQHF	TGCGCCAGCAGCCAAGAATCGGGACGGGTTCAATCCCAGCATTTT
TRBD2	TRBJ2-5	TRBV5-1	.	CASSSAGTSGQETQYF	TGCGCCAGCAGCTCGGCCGGGACTAGCGGACAAGAGACCCAGTACTTC
.	TRBJ2-5	TRBV18	once	CASSAGYQETQYF	TGTGCCAGCTCGGCTGGGTATCAAGAGACCCAGTACTTC
.	TRBJ1-6	TRBV27	few	CASSFMAGTYNSPLHF	TGTGCCAGCAGTTTTATGGCGGGGACCTATAATTCACCCCTCCACTTT
TRBD1	TRBJ2-2	TRBV19	few	CASSRDRGSGELFF	TGTGCCAGTAGCCGGGACAGAGGATCCGGGGAGCTGTTTTTT
.	TRBJ2-6	TRBV29-1	once	CSVARQLSGANVLTF	TGCAGCGTTGCCAGACAGCTCTCTGGGGCCAACGTCCTGACTTTC
.	TRBJ2-5	TRBV6-1	.	CASSDRWYQETQYF	TGTGCCAGCAGTGACCGGTGGTACCAAGAGACCCAGTACTTC
.	TRBJ1-1	TRBV10-1	.	CASSLGPGTEAFF	TGCGCCAGCAGTTTAGGACCGGGGACTGAAGCTTTCTTT
.	TRBJ1-1	TRBV18	.	CASSPYGAGTNTEAFF	TGTGCCAGCTCACCCTACGGGGCAGGGACCAACACTGAAGCTTTCTTT